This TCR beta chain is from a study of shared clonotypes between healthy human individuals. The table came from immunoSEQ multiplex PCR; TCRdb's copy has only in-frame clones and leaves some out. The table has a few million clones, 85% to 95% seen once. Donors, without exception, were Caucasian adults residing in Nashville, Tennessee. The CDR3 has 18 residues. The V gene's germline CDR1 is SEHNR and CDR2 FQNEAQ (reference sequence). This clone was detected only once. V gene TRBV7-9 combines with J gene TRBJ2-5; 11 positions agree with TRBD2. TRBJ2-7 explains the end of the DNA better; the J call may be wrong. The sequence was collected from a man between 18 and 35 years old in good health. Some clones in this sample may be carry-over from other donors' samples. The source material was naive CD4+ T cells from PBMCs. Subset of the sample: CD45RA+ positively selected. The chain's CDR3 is CASSLARPLGTSGHEQYF. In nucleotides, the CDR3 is TGTGCCAGCAGCTTAGCGCGCCCTCTTGGGACTAGCGGCCACGAGCAGTACTTC.